This T cell receptor beta chain was recovered during a study of tumor-infiltrating lymphocytes in localized non-small cell lung cancer. Study results and limitations: Different pieces of the same tissue went to different assays, confounding technical variation with intratumor heterogeneity. Not all patients were TCR sequenced, owing to tissue quantity.

Assay: immunoSEQ multiplex PCR; the TCRdb copy retains only in-frame clones and omits some. The table shows roughly 20,000 clones, with 70% to 80% occurring only once. This CDR3 comprises 15 residues. With 2 bases removed from V and 1 base from J, the gap between germline ends came to 10 bases. Germline-derived CDR1 and CDR2 are LGHNA and YNFKEQ. With regard to this clone: The antigen is unknown.

The chain employs TRBV4-2 and TRBJ2-3; D is undetermined. Sequenced input: lung tumor tissue. The source is a human donor with non-small cell lung cancer. The CDR3: CASSQSGRGTDTQYF. The CDR3 region has the DNA TGTGCCAGCAGCCAATCGGGTAGGGGCACAGATACGCAGTATTTT.